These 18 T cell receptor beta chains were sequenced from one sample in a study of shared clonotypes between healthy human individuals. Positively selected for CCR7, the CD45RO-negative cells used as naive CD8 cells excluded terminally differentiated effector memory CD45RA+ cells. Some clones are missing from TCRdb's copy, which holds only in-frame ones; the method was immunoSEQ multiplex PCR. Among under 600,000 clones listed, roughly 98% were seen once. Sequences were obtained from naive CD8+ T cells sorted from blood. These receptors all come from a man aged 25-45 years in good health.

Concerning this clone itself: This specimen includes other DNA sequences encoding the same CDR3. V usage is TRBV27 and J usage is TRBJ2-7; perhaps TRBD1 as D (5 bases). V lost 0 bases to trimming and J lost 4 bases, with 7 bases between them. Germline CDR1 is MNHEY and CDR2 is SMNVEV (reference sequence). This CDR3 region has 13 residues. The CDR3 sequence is CASSLSAGYEQYF. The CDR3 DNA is TGTGCCAGCAGTTTATCGGCAGGGTACGAGCAGTACTTC.

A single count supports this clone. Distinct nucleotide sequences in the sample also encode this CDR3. DNA for the CDR3: TGTGCCAGTAGTTTCGGGCAGGGCTACGAGCAGTACTTC. Translating gives CASSFGQGYEQYF. The rearrangement joins TRBV19 to TRBJ2-7, with a weak D call TRBD1 (5 bases). The length of the CDR3 is 13 residues. Looked up from germline, CDR1 is LNHDA and CDR2 is SQIVND (reference sequence). The V gene lost 5 bases and the J gene lost 3 bases, with 11 bases spanning the gap.

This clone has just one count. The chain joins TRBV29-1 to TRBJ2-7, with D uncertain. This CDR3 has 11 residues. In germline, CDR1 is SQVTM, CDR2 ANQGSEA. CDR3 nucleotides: TGCAGTTATAGGTTGGGCTACGAGCAGTACTTC. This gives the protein CSYRLGYEQYF.

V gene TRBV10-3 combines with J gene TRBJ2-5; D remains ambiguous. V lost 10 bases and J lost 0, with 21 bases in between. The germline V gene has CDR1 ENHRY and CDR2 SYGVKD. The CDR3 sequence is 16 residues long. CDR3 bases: TGTGCCAGCCGTCCGCTCGGGTCGTCTGACCAAGAGACCCAGTACTTC. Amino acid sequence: CASRPLGSSDQETQYF.

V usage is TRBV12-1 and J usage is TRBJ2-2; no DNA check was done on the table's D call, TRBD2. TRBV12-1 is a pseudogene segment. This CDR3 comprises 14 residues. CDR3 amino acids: CASRSGVRTGELFF. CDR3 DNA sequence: TGTGCCAGCAGATCGGGAGTTCGAACCGGGGAGCTGTTTTTT.

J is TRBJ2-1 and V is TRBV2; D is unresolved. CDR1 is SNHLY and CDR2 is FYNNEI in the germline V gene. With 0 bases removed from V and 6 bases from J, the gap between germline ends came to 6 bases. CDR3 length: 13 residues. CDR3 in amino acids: CASSEAAGNEQFF. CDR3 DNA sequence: TGTGCCAGCAGTGAAGCCGCAGGCAATGAGCAGTTCTTC.

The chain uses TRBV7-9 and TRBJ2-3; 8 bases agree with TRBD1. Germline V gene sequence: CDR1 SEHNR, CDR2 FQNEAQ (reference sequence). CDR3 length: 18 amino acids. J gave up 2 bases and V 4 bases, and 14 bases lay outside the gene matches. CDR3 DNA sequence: TGTGCCAGCAGCTCCACGATTTCAGGGACAGGCTACACAGATACGCAGTATTTT. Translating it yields CASSSTISGTGYTDTQYF.

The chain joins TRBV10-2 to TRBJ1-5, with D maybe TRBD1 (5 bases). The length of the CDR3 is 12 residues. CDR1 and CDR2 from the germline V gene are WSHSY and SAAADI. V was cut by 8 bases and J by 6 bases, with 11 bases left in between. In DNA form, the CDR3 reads TGCGCCAGCGGGGGAGTAATTCAGCCCCAGCATTTT. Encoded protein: CASGGVIQPQHF.

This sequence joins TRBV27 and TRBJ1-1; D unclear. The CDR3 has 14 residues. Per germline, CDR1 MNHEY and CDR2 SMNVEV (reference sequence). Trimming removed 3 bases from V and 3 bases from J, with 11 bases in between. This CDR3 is CASSFSRSDTEAFF. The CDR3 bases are TGTGCCAGCAGTTTTTCCCGGTCGGACACTGAAGCTTTCTTT.

The CDR3 reads CASSRGREGLSEQYF. Written as DNA, the CDR3 is TGTGCCAGCAGCCGTGGGCGGGAGGGCCTCAGTGAGCAGTACTTC. The rearrangement joins TRBV11-1 to TRBJ2-7, with 9 positions matching TRBD2. Trimming cost V 5 bases and J 7 bases; bases outside gene matches: 12. The CDR3 is 15 amino acids. Germline lookup yields CDR1 SGHAT and CDR2 FQDESV (reference sequence).

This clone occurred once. CDR3 nucleotide sequence: TGTGCCAGCGCCGAGAGCGGGACGGATCCATATGGCTACACCTTC. This sequence encodes CASAESGTDPYGYTF. The chain has TRBV9 and TRBJ1-2, with a possible D match to TRBD1 (5 bases). Looked up from germline, CDR1 is SGDLS and CDR2 is YYNGEE. There are 15 residues in the CDR3. V was cut by 7 bases and J by 5 bases, with 21 bases left in between.

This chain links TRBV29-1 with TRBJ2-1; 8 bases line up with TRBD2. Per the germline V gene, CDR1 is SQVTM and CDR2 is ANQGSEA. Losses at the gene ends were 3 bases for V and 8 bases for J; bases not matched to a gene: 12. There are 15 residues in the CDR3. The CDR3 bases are TGCAGCGTTGAGGTTCGGGGGGGGCGCAGGGATGAGCAGTTCTTC. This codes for CSVEVRGGRRDEQFF.

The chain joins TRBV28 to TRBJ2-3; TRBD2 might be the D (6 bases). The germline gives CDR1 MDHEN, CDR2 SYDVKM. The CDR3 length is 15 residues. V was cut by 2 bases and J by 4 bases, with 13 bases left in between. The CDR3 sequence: CASSLGGTPPDTQYF. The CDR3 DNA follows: TGTGCCAGCAGTTTAGGAGGGACCCCCCCAGATACGCAGTATTTT.

CDR3 in DNA: TGTGCCTGGAGCCCTAAGGACAGTTGGTCCTACGAGCAGTACTTC. Its protein is CAWSPKDSWSYEQYF. The chain carries TRBV30 and TRBJ2-7; possible D gene TRBD1, 6 bases. CDR3 length: 15 amino acids. Germline V gives CDR1 GTSNPN, CDR2 SVGIG (reference sequence). Trimming removed 3 bases from V and 1 base from J, with 16 bases in between. The full variable domain, rest sourced from reference TRBV30 and TRBJ2-7, is SQTIHQWPATLVQPVGSPLSLECTVEGTSNPNLYWYRQAAGRGLQLLFYSVGIGQISSEVPQNLSASRPQDRQFILSSKKLLLSDSGFYLCAWSPKDSWSYEQYFGPGTRLTVT.

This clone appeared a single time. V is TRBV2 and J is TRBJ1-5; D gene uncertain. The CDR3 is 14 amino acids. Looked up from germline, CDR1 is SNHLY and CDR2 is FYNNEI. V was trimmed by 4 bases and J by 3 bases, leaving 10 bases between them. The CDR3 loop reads CASSGSSPNQPQHF. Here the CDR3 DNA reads TGTGCCAGCAGTGGATCCAGCCCCAATCAGCCCCAGCATTTT. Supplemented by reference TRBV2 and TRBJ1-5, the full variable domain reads EPEVTQTPSHQVTQMGQEVILRCVPISNHLYFYWYRQILGQKVEFLVSFYNNEISEKSEIFDDQFSVERPDGSNFTLKIRSTKLEDSAMYFCASSGSSPNQPQHFGDGTRLSIL.

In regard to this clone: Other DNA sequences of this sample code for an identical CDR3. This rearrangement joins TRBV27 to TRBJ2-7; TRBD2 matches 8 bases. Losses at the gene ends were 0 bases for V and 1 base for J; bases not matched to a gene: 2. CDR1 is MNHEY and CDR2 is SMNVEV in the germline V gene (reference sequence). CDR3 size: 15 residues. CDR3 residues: CASSLSGGGSYEQYF. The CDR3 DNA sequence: TGTGCCAGCAGTTTATCCGGGGGGGGATCCTACGAGCAGTACTTC.

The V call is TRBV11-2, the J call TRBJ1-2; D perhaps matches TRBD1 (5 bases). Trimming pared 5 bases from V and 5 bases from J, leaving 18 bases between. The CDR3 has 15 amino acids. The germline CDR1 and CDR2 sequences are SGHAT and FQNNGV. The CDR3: CASSIGVGAEYGYTF. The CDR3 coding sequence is TGTGCCAGCAGCATAGGGGTAGGGGCGGAATATGGCTACACCTTC.

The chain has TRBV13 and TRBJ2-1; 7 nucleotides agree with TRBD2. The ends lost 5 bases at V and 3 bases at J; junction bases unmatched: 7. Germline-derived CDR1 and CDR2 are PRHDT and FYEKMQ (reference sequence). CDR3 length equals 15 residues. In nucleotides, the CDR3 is TGTGCCAGCAGCATATCTAGCGGAAGCTACAATGAGCAGTTCTTC. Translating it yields CASSISSGSYNEQFF. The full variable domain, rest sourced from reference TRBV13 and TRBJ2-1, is AAGVIQSPRHLIKEKRETATLKCYPIPRHDTVYWYQQGPGQDPQFLISFYEKMQSDKGSIPDRFSAQQFSDYHSELNMSSLELGDSALYFCASSISSGSYNEQFFGPGTRLTVL.